This T cell receptor beta chain emerged from a study of blood T cell repertoires in COVID-19. Study summary: Samples of COVID-19 (acute and convalescent) were obtained from the United States, Italy and Spain. T cells, B-cell-depleted T cells, or PBMCs supplied cDNA or gDNA.

The CDR3 runs 19 residues. The trim removed 5 bases at V and 0 bases at J, leaving 12 bases unmatched. The germline V gene encodes CDR1 SGHRS and CDR2 YFSETQ. In the source study's methods: The authors estimated nucleated cell counts from reference gene primer amplification. Measured with immunoSEQ multiplex PCR; TCRdb has only the in-frame clones, and not every one. For V, J and clone size, that table is used; D and trimming come from the DNA. This table has some 130,000 clones, approximately 84% appearing once. The chain employs TRBV5-1 and TRBJ1-4; 11 nucleotides agree with TRBD1. The sequenced sample was peripheral blood. The source is a human donor in a cohort sampled during active COVID-19. CDR3 DNA sequence: TGCGCCAGCAGTCCCTCCGGGACAGGGGGTTATTCAACTAATGAAAAACTGTTTTTT. Its translation: CASSPSGTGGYSTNEKLFF. Variable domain in full (rest from reference TRBV5-1 and TRBJ1-4): KAGVTQTPRYLIKTRGQQVTLSCSPISGHRSVSWYQQTPGQGLQFLFEYFSETQRNKGNFPGRFSGRQFSNSRSEMNVSTLELGDSALYLCASSPSGTGGYSTNEKLFFGSGTQLSVL.